Listed here is a single T cell receptor beta chain. This entry comes from a study of blood T cells in healthy people across ages. A sample-barcoded 5' primer and a J-beta primer mix were used in a second PCR of roughly 6 to 12 cycles. There were at least 2.5 million CDR3-containing paired-end reads obtained from each sample. TCRdb called the 5' RACE reads again in MiXCR, with one record for every CDR3 protein. Of 1.2 million to 1.5 million distinct CDR3 sequences in the sample, approximately 59% are singletons; the top ten hold over 5.5%. The CDR3 totals 14 residues. V lost 2 bases and J lost 3, with 10 bases in between. Germline CDR1 is MNHEY and CDR2 is SVGAGI.

The source material was blood. The chain links TRBV6-5 to TRBJ1-2, with D uncertain. The TCR was taken from a man between 18 and 35 years old in good health. CDR3 residues: CASSYASDYYGYTF. The DNA for the CDR3 is TGTGCCAGCAGTTACGCCTCAGATTACTATGGCTACACCTTC.